This T cell receptor beta chain emerged from a study of T cells in Graves' hyperthyroidism and ophthalmopathy (dated by TCRdb to the late 2010s). Regarding the research as a whole: Peripheral blood samples were taken at the time of initial diagnosis, prior to any treatment. To identify TCR V-J signatures that set the groups apart, the researchers used a discovery cohort of roughly 100 patients, made up of fewer than 50 with Graves' ophthalmopathy and around 58 with stable Graves' hyperthyroidism. An independent validation cohort of under 20 hyperthyroidism patients and 17 patients who later progressed to ophthalmopathy tested prospective prediction of ophthalmopathy. The 75 to 100 discovery patients were randomly split 7:3 into training and test sets. Thyroid tissue and blood T-cell repertoires from roughly 6 Graves' hyperthyroidism patients were also compared in the study. After sampling, hyperthyroidism patients received methimazole starting at 30 mg daily, and ophthalmopathy patients received high-dose intravenous methylprednisolone. According to the paper, TCR Vbeta CDR3 sequencing was carried out on some 140 peripheral blood samples, which came from fewer than 50 ophthalmopathy, approximately 78 hyperthyroidism and about 17 progressor patients.

The germline V gene specifies SQVTM as CDR1 and ANQGSEA as CDR2. The CDR3 sequence holds 15 residues, the cysteine and phenylalanine included. Only the CDR3 region is kept as DNA, spanning 45 bases read in frame from base 1. V is pared back by 3 bases and J by 3 bases, with 15 bases lying between the germline termini. Findings and caveats that apply to the study as a whole: In cross-validation, a model built on a 13 V-J signature told ophthalmopathy apart from stable hyperthyroidism with over 85% sensitivity and around 84% specificity, and in testing the same model reached 80%/75%. In validation, the model predicted progression to ophthalmopathy a median of roughly 6.1 months before onset, with approximately 68% sensitivity and about 72% specificity. Most expanded thyroid clonotypes (frequency above 0.001) were also found in blood, which suggests that blood repertoires may mirror thyroid immune responses. Sample size was not statistically predetermined, and investigators were not blinded to group allocation.

The TCR beta CDR3 regions were amplified from the RNA transcripts. A first-round RT-PCR of the TCR CDR3 used the HTBI primer set with the Qiagen OneStep RT-PCR kit. Libraries were constructed in a second round of multiplex PCR, after which size selection and purification were carried out. Paired-end sequencing of the libraries was performed with 100 bp reads on an Illumina HiSeq2000. On the study's bioinformatics: SOAPnuke was used to process the raw data, with reads discarded if the reads contained adapters or uncalled bases, had a mean Phred below 15, or lacked an exact constant-primer or identifier match. COPE v1.2.5 was used to merge the high-quality paired reads, and each unique nucleotide sequence was defined as a clonotype. MiTCR v1.1 was used to align the clonotypes against IMGT TRBV, TRBD and TRBJ reference segments. Analysis was restricted to V-J combinations with a frequency above 0.0001, which covered about 99% of repertoires. The TCS score was defined as F50 (clonal expansion) divided by E x V (chaos), with BLOSUM62-based TCRdist calculated between CDR3 peptides within each V-J. Welch's t-statistics and random forest reduced around 510 V-J features to about 12, which were used in a naive Bayes classifier (R e1071). TCRdb redid the processing of the public reads, applying fastp at Q25 and MiXCR, and retained in-frame beta chains. Every CDR3 protein is listed once, alongside the most common genes and DNA of its rows. The V and J calls come from TCRdb's annotation, not from the publication. Here the sample has 450,000 to 650,000 distinct CDR3 sequences; roughly 20% occur a single time. Of the sample, around 27% is held by the ten largest clones.

Stable Graves' hyperthyroidism was defined as no progression to ophthalmopathy during 18 months of follow-up. The hyperthyroidism patients were between 18 and 65 years old and newly diagnosed, with a disease duration of less than 2 months. Exclusion was applied to patients with uncontrolled infections, other autoimmune diseases, pregnancy or lactation. Diagnoses were established on the basis of clinical symptoms, serum thyroxine and TRAb, thyroid ultrasound, and orbital computed tomography. Ficoll-Paque density gradient centrifugation was used to isolate PBMCs from 9.5 to 10 ml of fresh peripheral blood. Total RNA was extracted using Trizol reagent, and RNA quality was assessed on an Agilent 2100 Bioanalyzer. On this clonotype itself: The antigen it binds to is not known. Base qualities are not recorded, but no much larger clone differs from it by a single base.

The sample was blood. The clonotype was recovered from a man aged 18 to 29 with Graves' hyperthyroidism. The chain employs TRBV29-1 and TRBJ1-5, with a weak D call of TRBD1 (6 bases match). The nucleotides are TGCAGCGTTGATGAAGGTACAGGGTACAATCAGCCCCAGCATTTT. It is translated as CSVDEGTGYNQPQHF.